The source of this T cell receptor (beta chain) is a study of blood T cell repertoires in COVID-19. J gave up 0 bases and V 5 bases, and 4 bases lay outside the gene matches. CDR3 length: 15 amino acids. The germline V gene encodes CDR1 SNHLY and CDR2 FYNNEI. Method: immunoSEQ multiplex PCR; TCRdb's copy keeps in-frame clones and lacks some. The top ten hold about 2.1% of the sample, which has 240,000 or so clones, 86% seen once. Grouping used clinical history reported by participants in a survey and questionnaire. V usage is TRBV2 and J usage is TRBJ2-3, with TRBD1 matching over 8 bases. Sequencing was performed on PBMCs or T cells enriched from blood (not recorded which). This TCR was sampled from a woman between 50 and 59 years old who had recovered from COVID-19. Here the CDR3 DNA reads TGTGCCAGCAGTCGACAGGGGACTAGCACAGATACGCAGTATTTT. Amino acids: CASSRQGTSTDTQYF.